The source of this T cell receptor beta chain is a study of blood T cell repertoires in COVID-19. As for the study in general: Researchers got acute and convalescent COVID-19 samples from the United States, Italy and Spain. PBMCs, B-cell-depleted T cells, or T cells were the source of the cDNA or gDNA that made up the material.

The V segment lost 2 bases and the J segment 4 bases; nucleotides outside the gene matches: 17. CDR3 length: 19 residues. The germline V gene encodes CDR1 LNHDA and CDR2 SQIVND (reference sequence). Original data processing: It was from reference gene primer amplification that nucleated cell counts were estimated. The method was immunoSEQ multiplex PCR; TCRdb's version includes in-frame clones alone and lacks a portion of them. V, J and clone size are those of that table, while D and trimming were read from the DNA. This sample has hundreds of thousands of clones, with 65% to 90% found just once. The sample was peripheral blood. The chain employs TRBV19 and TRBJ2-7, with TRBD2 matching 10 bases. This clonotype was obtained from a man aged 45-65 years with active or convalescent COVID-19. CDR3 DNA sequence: TGTGCCAGTAGTATATCCGTCGACAGGTTTGGGACTAGCGATTACGAGCAGTACTTC. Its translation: CASSISVDRFGTSDYEQYF.